This TCR beta chain was sequenced for a study of CD8+CD57+ T cells in acquired aplastic anemia. Study-wide results and limits: The same twenty-nine CD8+ CDR3 sequences occurred in patients and in controls.

TCR beta VDJ combinations and CDR3 sequences were profiled from genomic DNA. TCRdb re-analysed the reads in MiXCR, keeping a single row per CDR3 protein. The data show some 200,000 distinct CDR3 sequences, more than 45% seen once. The CDR3 length is 17 residues. Looked up from germline, CDR1 is SGHNT and CDR2 is YYREEE (reference sequence). Patients included in sequencing had previously demonstrated CD8+CD57+ cell expansion by flow cytometry. The blood sampling took place in patients who had so far received no therapy. With regard to this clonotype: The target antigen is unknown. At one end the junction does not follow the germline gene, possibly because of a read error.

This sequence joins TRBV5-4 and TRBJ2-6; 10 bases align to TRBD1. This clonotype originated in a human donor with aplastic anemia. The sample comprised sorted CD4+, CD8+, or CD8+CD57+ T cells (not recorded which) from PBMCs. In nucleotides, the CDR3 is TGTGCCAGCAGCTTAGGGACAGGGGCGCAAGGGGGCAACGTCCTGACTTTC. This encodes CASSLGTGAQGGNVLTF.